The rows below give T cell receptor beta chains drawn from one sample of a study of blood T cell repertoires in COVID-19. The method was immunoSEQ multiplex PCR; TCRdb's version includes in-frame clones alone and lacks a portion of them. The table lists around 260,000 clones, about 86% of them singletons, with roughly 4% in the top ten. The sample comprised PBMCs or T cells enriched from blood (not recorded which). These receptors were obtained from a man younger than 40 with acute COVID-19. Both conserved end residues are part of each CDR3. Fields, in order: CDR3 protein, CDR3 DNA, V gene, D gene, clone size, J gene. D genes are given only for firm matches. Clone size is not always given. Where it is, it says once, few, many or a class for expanded clones.

CDR3 protein: CSVRRGRAGPGELFF
CDR3 DNA: TGCAGCGTTCGACGGGGGAGGGCTGGTCCCGGGGAGCTGTTTTTT
V gene: TRBV29-1
D gene: TRBD2
clone size: .
J gene: TRBJ2-2

CDR3 protein: CASSKETVSNQPQHF
CDR3 DNA: TGTGCCAGTAGTAAAGAGACAGTAAGCAATCAGCCCCAGCATTTT
V gene: TRBV19
D gene: .
clone size: .
J gene: TRBJ1-5

CDR3 protein: CASSEEGGGTDTQYF
CDR3 DNA: TGCGCCAGCAGTGAGGAGGGCGGGGGCACAGATACGCAGTATTTT
V gene: TRBV10-1
D gene: .
clone size: .
J gene: TRBJ2-3

CDR3 protein: CATSRGLTSGDYNEQFF
CDR3 DNA: TGTGCCACCAGCAGAGGTTTGACTAGCGGGGATTACAATGAGCAGTTCTTC
V gene: TRBV15
D gene: TRBD2
clone size: .
J gene: TRBJ2-1

CDR3 protein: CASSLEGQGNSEAFF
CDR3 DNA: TGTGCCAGCAGCTTGGAGGGACAGGGTAACTCTGAAGCTTTCTTT
V gene: TRBV5-1
D gene: TRBD1
clone size: .
J gene: TRBJ1-1

CDR3 protein: CTSSPDHRMTRAYNEQFF
CDR3 DNA: TGCACCAGCAGCCCAGACCACCGAATGACTAGAGCCTACAATGAGCAGTTCTTC
V gene: TRBV1
D gene: .
clone size: .
J gene: TRBJ2-1

CDR3 protein: CASSPRTGETSNEKLFF
CDR3 DNA: TGTGCCAGCAGCCCAAGGACAGGGGAGACCTCTAATGAAAAACTGTTTTTT
V gene: TRBV7-8
D gene: TRBD1
clone size: .
J gene: TRBJ1-4

CDR3 protein: CASSYSIEDGELFF
CDR3 DNA: TGTGCCAGCAGTTACTCGATAGAGGACGGGGAGCTGTTTTTT
V gene: TRBV6-2/TRBV6-3
D gene: .
clone size: .
J gene: TRBJ2-2

CDR3 protein: CASSPTSGRAGELFF
CDR3 DNA: TGTGCCAGCAGCCCAACTAGCGGGAGGGCCGGGGAGCTGTTTTTT
V gene: TRBV5-1
D gene: TRBD2
clone size: .
J gene: TRBJ2-2

CDR3 protein: CASSEIAGSTDTQYF
CDR3 DNA: TGTGCCAGCAGTGAGATAGCCGGGAGCACAGATACGCAGTATTTT
V gene: TRBV6-4
D gene: .
clone size: few
J gene: TRBJ2-3

CDR3 protein: CASSYSRGGAGYGYTF
CDR3 DNA: TGTGCCAGCAGCTATAGCCGCGGGGGGGCGGGCTATGGCTACACCTTC
V gene: TRBV7-2
D gene: .
clone size: .
J gene: TRBJ1-2

CDR3 protein: CASSPETGFGGYTF
CDR3 DNA: TGTGCCAGCAGCCCTGAAACAGGGTTTGGAGGCTACACCTTC
V gene: TRBV3-1/TRBV3-2
D gene: .
clone size: .
J gene: TRBJ1-2

CDR3 protein: CASSGQGNQPQHF
CDR3 DNA: TGCGCCAGCAGCGGCCAGGGCAATCAGCCCCAGCATTTT
V gene: TRBV10-2
D gene: .
clone size: .
J gene: TRBJ1-5

CDR3 protein: CSVGQVGVGELFF
CDR3 DNA: TGCAGCGTCGGACAGGTCGGCGTCGGGGAGCTGTTTTTT
V gene: TRBV29-1
D gene: TRBD1
clone size: .
J gene: TRBJ2-2

CDR3 protein: CASRIQGYGYTF
CDR3 DNA: TGTGCCAGCAGAATCCAGGGCTATGGCTACACCTTC
V gene: TRBV28
D gene: .
clone size: .
J gene: TRBJ1-2

CDR3 protein: CSASTGTRGTGELFF
CDR3 DNA: TGCAGTGCTAGTACCGGGACTAGAGGGACCGGGGAGCTGTTTTTT
V gene: TRBV20-1
D gene: TRBD2
clone size: .
J gene: TRBJ2-2

CDR3 protein: CASSELWGADTQYF
CDR3 DNA: TGTGCCAGCAGCGAGCTATGGGGAGCGGATACGCAGTATTTT
V gene: TRBV3-1/TRBV3-2
D gene: .
clone size: .
J gene: TRBJ2-3

CDR3 protein: CASSRVSRPQHF
CDR3 DNA: TGTGCCAGCAGTCGCGTTTCGCGGCCCCAGCATTTT
V gene: TRBV28
D gene: .
clone size: .
J gene: TRBJ1-5

CDR3 protein: CASRLDGGVSGYTF
CDR3 DNA: TGTGCCAGCAGGCTCGACGGGGGGGTGTCTGGCTACACCTTC
V gene: TRBV6-5
D gene: .
clone size: .
J gene: TRBJ1-2

CDR3 protein: CASSPQGNTEAFF
CDR3 DNA: TGTGCCAGCAGTCCGCAGGGTAACACTGAAGCTTTCTTT
V gene: TRBV27
D gene: .
clone size: .
J gene: TRBJ1-1

CDR3 protein: CASSLAQTWGGAFF
CDR3 DNA: TGTGCCAGCAGCTTAGCCCAGACATGGGGGGGTGCTTTCTTT
V gene: TRBV11-2
D gene: .
clone size: .
J gene: TRBJ1-1

CDR3 protein: CSYQEGSGQPQHF
CDR3 DNA: TGCAGCTACCAGGAGGGATCGGGTCAGCCCCAGCATTTT
V gene: TRBV29-1
D gene: .
clone size: few
J gene: TRBJ1-5